The 10 T cell receptor beta chains below were found in one sample sequenced in a study of tumor-infiltrating lymphocytes in primary liver carcinoma. Germline DNA was also extracted, while the blood RNA originated from unsorted whole blood. TCR beta cDNA was made from approximately 540 ng total RNA with a constant-region primer. What produced the TCR beta libraries was three nested multiplex PCR rounds using slightly modified ARM-PCR. The two initial PCR rounds, around 10 cycles each, used TRBV1-TRBV30 forward and C-beta reverse primers. TCRdb re-called the multiplex PCR reads through MiXCR, storing one row per CDR3 protein. The sample has fewer than 350,000 distinct CDR3 sequences, less than 75% seen once. Sequences were obtained from peripheral blood. The receptors were sampled from a man aged 35 to 55 with primary liver carcinoma and hepatitis B virus infection.

This clonotype appeared many times. The chain links TRBV6-2 or TRBV6-3 to TRBJ2-7; 8 bases map to TRBD2. The germline V gene has CDR1 MNHEY and CDR2 SVGEGT. Trimming removed 6 bases from V and 1 base from J; junction bases left unmatched: 8. CDR3 size: 15 residues. In nucleotides, the CDR3 is TGTGCCAGCAGCAGCGAGCGGGGGACTTCCTACGAGCAGTACTTC. Translation gives CASSSERGTSYEQYF.

The CDR3 DNA reads TGTGCCAGCTGCCCGGACCCGAGCACAGATACGCAGTATTTT. This gives the protein CASCPDPSTDTQYF. This chain uses TRBV7-9 with TRBJ2-3, with no clear D. Germline CDR1 SEHNR, CDR2 FQNEAQ (reference sequence). The V end was cut by 8 bases, the J end by 0 bases, with 12 bases between. This CDR3 has 14 residues.

Of note for this clonotype: It is likely a read error, because the conserved phenylalanine at the end of the CDR3 is missing. The genes are TRBV11-2 and TRBJ2-7; D is possibly TRBD1 (5 bases). CDR3 length: 15 residues. Germline CDR1 SGHAT, CDR2 FQNNGV. CDR3 region: CASSLEGRMTYKQYY. The DNA for the CDR3 is TGTGCCAGCAGCTTAGAGGGGCGGATGACCTACAAGCAGTACTAC.

Regarding this clonotype: This may be a read error: a much more frequent sequence differs by one nucleotide. This chain uses TRBV6-1 with TRBJ2-7; D possibly corresponds to TRBD1 (6 bases). This CDR3 region has 15 residues. Germline-derived CDR1 and CDR2 are MNHNS and SASEGT. The CDR3 coding sequence is TGTACCAGCACCACGACCAGGGACACCTCCTACGAGCAGTACTTC. Translation: CTSTTTRDTSYEQYF.

Concerning this clonotype itself: A much bigger clone sits one base away, suggesting this may be a read error. The V gene is TRBV29-1, the J gene TRBJ1-1, with D unresolved. CDR3 size: 11 residues. The V and J ends lost 4 bases and 11 bases respectively, with 14 bases between them. In germline, CDR1 is SQVTM, CDR2 ANQGSEA. This CDR3 reads CSVGLRTGAFF. For the CDR3, the DNA is TGCAGCGTTGGCCTTCGGACCGGGGCTTTCTTT.

This chain uses TRBV11-3 with TRBJ2-1; TRBD1 is a possible D gene (5 bases). Germline V gives CDR1 SGHNT, CDR2 YENEEA. The CDR3 has 13 amino acids. The V and J ends lost 5 bases and 4 bases respectively, with 9 bases between them. The CDR3 reads CASSLGLYNEQFF. CDR3 coding DNA: TGTGCCAGCAGCCTGGGGCTATACAATGAGCAGTTCTTC.

This clonotype appeared once. The genes are TRBV5-1 and TRBJ2-1, with D possibly matching TRBD2 (6 bases). The V and J ends lost 2 bases and 8 bases respectively, with 20 bases between them. This CDR3 has 16 residues. The germline V gene has CDR1 SGHRS and CDR2 YFSETQ. CDR3 region: CASSFTSSRSGDEQFF. The CDR3 DNA reads TGCGCCAGCAGCTTTACTTCGTCTCGATCGGGGGATGAGCAGTTCTTC. Full variable domain (rest looked up from reference TRBV5-1 and TRBJ2-1): KAGVTQTPRYLIKTRGQQVTLSCSPISGHRSVSWYQQTPGQGLQFLFEYFSETQRNKGNFPGRFSGRQFSNSRSEMNVSTLELGDSALYLCASSFTSSRSGDEQFFGPGTRLTVL.

This clonotype occurred a few times. The chain joins TRBV9 to TRBJ2-6; D remains unclear. From germline, CDR1 is SGDLS and CDR2 YYNGEE. This CDR3 is 14 amino acids long. Deletions cut 3 bases from V and 1 base from J, with 5 bases between. The CDR3 protein is CASSAGSGANVLTF. CDR3 sequence (DNA): TGTGCCAGCAGCGCAGGTTCTGGGGCCAACGTCCTGACTTTC.

To note about this clonotype: A much larger clone differs by one base, so this may be a read error. V gene TRBV11-2 combines with J gene TRBJ2-3; 8 positions agree with TRBD2. The CDR3 runs to 13 residues. Germline V gene data show CDR1 as SGHAT and CDR2 as FQNNGV. The DNA of the CDR3 is TGTGCCAGCAGCACGGGAGGGCCAGATGCGCAGTATTTT. It specifies CASSTGGPDAQYF.

This clonotype has a count of ten or more. The chain carries TRBV12-3 or TRBV12-4 and TRBJ2-1, with TRBD2 matching 9 bases. The CDR3 runs to 17 residues. The V and J ends lost 6 bases and 4 bases, in that order; junction bases with no gene match: 13. This CDR3 reads CASSLGFSGRMYNEQFF. The CDR3 DNA is TGTGCCAGCAGCCTGGGGTTTAGCGGGAGAATGTACAATGAGCAGTTCTTC.